This T cell receptor beta chain stems from a study of T cell changes during pregnancy in multiple sclerosis. Sequencing was performed with immunoSEQ multiplex PCR; in TCRdb, only in-frame clones are kept and a portion is missing. This sample yields 79,000 or so clones, of which about 91% are seen a single time; 1.5% to 2% belongs to the top ten. The CDR3 consists of 13 residues. Germline lookup yields CDR1 LNHNV and CDR2 YYDKDF (reference sequence). The ends were cut back, 5 bases at V and 3 bases at J, with 11 bases in the middle. The sequencing here drew on peripheral blood, taken in the first trimester of pregnancy. This clonotype was obtained from a female donor in good health, enrolled as a control in a pregnancy study. The V gene is TRBV15, the J gene TRBJ2-7; D might be TRBD2 (6 bases). CDR3 in DNA: TGTGCCACCAGCGGGGGACTGAACTACGAGCAGTACTTC. Encoded protein: CATSGGLNYEQYF.